This TCR beta chain originates from a study of early stage breast cancer tumors. Study-level points and caveats: Blood repertoires resembled normal breast more than tumor. Unsorted bulk genomic DNA sequencing lacked pairing and functional marker data.

Sequencing was performed with immunoSEQ multiplex PCR; in TCRdb, only in-frame clones are kept and a portion is missing. This sample has more than 55,000 clones, with over 80% found just once. Of note for this clone: Its target is unknown.

The specimen sequenced was blood. The origin of this receptor is a person aged 35 to 50 with breast cancer.

In DNA form, the CDR3 reads TGCAGCGTTCCAGGGACAGCCGACTCTGGGGCCAACGTCCTGACTTTC. This encodes CSVPGTADSGANVLTF. The chain joins TRBV29-1 to TRBJ2-6, with TRBD1 identical over 7 bases. This CDR3 has 16 amino acids. The germline V gene has CDR1 SQVTM and CDR2 ANQGSEA. Unmatched junction bases numbered 7, after V lost 5 bases and J lost 0 bases.